The 7 T cell receptor beta chains presented below share a single source sample, sequenced in a study of blood T cell repertoires in COVID-19. Here immunoSEQ multiplex PCR was the method, and the copy in TCRdb shows in-frame clones only, minus some. The data show 90,000 or so clones, roughly 86% seen once. Sequenced sample: peripheral blood. These receptor sequences come from a human donor in a cohort sampled during active COVID-19.

The chain carries TRBV24-1 and TRBJ2-5, with D possibly matching TRBD1 (6 bases). This CDR3 comprises 12 residues. Trimming removed 5 bases from V and 5 bases from J, with 8 bases in between. Germline CDR1 is KGHDR and CDR2 is SFDVKD. The CDR3 DNA reads as TGTGCCACCAGTGGCCAGGGGGAGACCCAGTACTTC. Protein sequence: CATSGQGETQYF.

The chain is built from TRBV28 and TRBJ2-1; 10 bases fit TRBD1. V lost 4 bases and J lost 7; bases outside the gene matches: 7. CDR3 length: 15 amino acids. Germline assignment: CDR1 MDHEN and CDR2 SYDVKM. The CDR3 reads CASSSPGTGENEQFF. Here the CDR3 DNA reads TGTGCCAGCAGTTCACCGGGGACAGGGGAAAATGAGCAGTTCTTC.

The chain has TRBV27 and TRBJ2-3; 15 bases match TRBD2. The germline V gene has CDR1 MNHEY and CDR2 SMNVEV (reference sequence). This CDR3 spans 19 amino acids. Trimming took 2 bases from V and 0 from J; bases not matched to a gene: 6. The CDR3 DNA reads TGTGCCAGCAGTTTACCGGGACTAGCGGGGGGACCTAGCACAGATACGCAGTATTTT. Residues: CASSLPGLAGGPSTDTQYF.

The CDR3 loop reads CASSLAPQGGAGYTF. The CDR3 DNA reads TGCGCCAGCAGCTTGGCGCCACAGGGTGGAGCTGGCTACACCTTC. The chain has TRBV5-1 and TRBJ1-2, with D perhaps matching TRBD1 (6 bases). Trimming removed 0 bases at V and 7 bases at J, with 16 bases between. Germline V lookup: CDR1 SGHRS, CDR2 YFSETQ. The CDR3 spans 15 residues.

The DNA for the CDR3 is TGTGCCAGCAGCTTGGACAGGGGATGGTATGGCTACACCTTC. This translates into CASSLDRGWYGYTF. V gene TRBV5-4 combines with J gene TRBJ1-2; 7 nucleotides match TRBD1. The trim removed 0 bases at V and 5 bases at J, leaving 4 bases unmatched. Germline CDR1 and CDR2: SGHNT and YYREEE (reference sequence). This CDR3 comprises 14 residues.

In DNA, the CDR3 is TGCGCCAGCAGCGCGACCTCACCGGGACACCCCAACACCGGGGAGCTGTTTTTT. This codes for CASSATSPGHPNTGELFF. The rearrangement joins TRBV5-1 to TRBJ2-2; possibly TRBD1 for D (6 bases). V lost 4 bases to trimming and J lost 2 bases, with 21 bases between them. Per germline, CDR1 SGHRS and CDR2 YFSETQ. The length of the CDR3 is 18 residues. Full variable domain (outside the CDR3, taken from reference TRBV5-1 and TRBJ2-2): KAGVTQTPRYLIKTRGQQVTLSCSPISGHRSVSWYQQTPGQGLQFLFEYFSETQRNKGNFPGRFSGRQFSNSRSEMNVSTLELGDSALYLCASSATSPGHPNTGELFFGEGSRLTVL.

This clone was seen a single time. The gene calls are TRBV5-1 and TRBJ1-1; no firm D call. With 4 bases removed from V and 1 base from J, the gap between germline ends came to 8 bases. Germline assignment: CDR1 SGHRS and CDR2 YFSETQ. The CDR3 runs to 13 residues. CDR3 sequence: CASSEFGNTEAFF. Written as DNA, the CDR3 is TGCGCCAGCAGCGAATTCGGGAACACTGAAGCTTTCTTT.